These T cell receptor beta chains were read from a single sample in a study of blood T cell repertoires in COVID-19. Sequencing used immunoSEQ multiplex PCR; TCRdb keeps in-frame clones, though not all of them. The sample has some 260,000 clones; around 90% are singletons. Specimen: peripheral blood. These receptors were obtained from a woman between 40 and 50 years old who had recovered from COVID-19. Both conserved end residues are part of each CDR3. A D gene is named only where the DNA matches it firmly. Clone size is not always given. Where it is, it says once, few, many or a class for expanded clones.

V gene,D gene,J gene,clone size,CDR3 protein,CDR3 DNA
TRBV5-5,NA,TRBJ1-1,NA,CASSLGLLRPPEAFF,TGTGCCAGCAGCTTGGGGCTCCTCCGCCCACCTGAAGCTTTCTTT
TRBV6-5,NA,TRBJ2-3,once,CASSSVGAPGTQYF,TGTGCCAGCAGTTCGGTAGGGGCCCCTGGTACGCAGTATTTT
TRBV5-1,NA,TRBJ2-5,NA,CASSLEGTLGRGRQETQYF,TGCGCCAGCAGCTTGGAGGGGACCTTGGGGCGGGGACGGCAAGAGACCCAGTACTTC
TRBV29-1,NA,TRBJ1-2,NA,CSVTDRNYGYTF,TGCAGCGTTACCGACAGGAACTATGGCTACACCTTC
TRBV29-1,NA,TRBJ1-5,NA,CSVEPGGNQPQHF,TGCAGCGTTGAGCCGGGGGGCAATCAGCCCCAGCATTTT
TRBV7-2,TRBD2,TRBJ2-1,NA,CASNRAGGNNEQFF,TGTGCCAGCAATCGAGCGGGAGGAAACAATGAGCAGTTCTTC
TRBV7-2,TRBD1,TRBJ1-2,few,CASSVQGAGGYTF,TGTGCCAGCAGCGTACAGGGGGCTGGTGGCTACACCTTC
TRBV27,TRBD1,TRBJ2-7,once,CASSLTGFGYEQYF,TGTGCCAGCAGCCTGACAGGGTTTGGGTACGAGCAGTACTTC
TRBV10-2,TRBD1,TRBJ1-5,NA,CASRGQGNQPQHF,TGCGCCAGCCGGGGACAGGGAAATCAGCCCCAGCATTTT
TRBV3-1/TRBV3-2,NA,TRBJ1-5,NA,CASSQEGPNQPQHF,TGTGCCAGCAGCCAAGAGGGGCCGAATCAGCCCCAGCATTTT
TRBV29-1,NA,TRBJ2-7,NA,CSVAPGASYEQYF,TGCAGCGTCGCCCCGGGTGCCTCCTACGAGCAGTACTTC
TRBV30,NA,TRBJ2-3,NA,CAWDGLNSDTQYF,TGTGCCTGGGACGGTCTTAACTCAGATACGCAGTATTTT
TRBV19,TRBD1,TRBJ1-2,NA,CASLGQGYGYTF,TGTGCCAGCCTAGGACAGGGCTATGGCTACACCTTC
TRBV27,TRBD2,TRBJ2-7,NA,CASSFGGYRSSYEQYF,TGTGCCAGCAGTTTCGGGGGGTACAGGAGCTCCTACGAGCAGTACTTC
TRBV4-3,NA,TRBJ1-5,NA,CASSQDLAGHQPQHF,TGCGCCAGCAGCCAAGATCTGGCAGGGCATCAGCCCCAGCATTTT
TRBV5-8,NA,TRBJ1-3,NA,CASSLAGHSSGNTIYF,TGTGCCAGCAGCTTGGCGGGACACAGCTCTGGAAACACCATATATTTT
TRBV19,TRBD2,TRBJ2-1,NA,CASSPWASGYNEQFF,TGTGCCAGTAGCCCCTGGGCTAGCGGCTACAATGAGCAGTTCTTC
TRBV2,TRBD2,TRBJ2-1,NA,CATKPKRGSYNEQFF,TGTGCCACCAAACCTAAGCGGGGTTCCTACAATGAGCAGTTCTTC
TRBV11-2,TRBD1,TRBJ2-5,once,CASSTRDRTAGTQYF,TGTGCCAGCAGCACCCGGGACAGGACGGCCGGGACCCAGTACTTC
TRBV18,TRBD2,TRBJ2-1,once,CASSQGTSGRYNEQFF,TGTGCCAGCTCCCAAGGAACTAGCGGGAGGTACAATGAGCAGTTCTTC
TRBV5-4,NA,TRBJ2-2,once,CASSRGSGNTGELFF,TGTGCCAGCAGTCGGGGTAGCGGAAACACCGGGGAGCTGTTTTTT
TRBV6-5,NA,TRBJ1-6,NA,CASSRGHTNSPLHF,TGTGCCAGCAGTAGGGGACACACCAATTCACCCCTCCACTTT
TRBV5-6,TRBD1,TRBJ1-2,NA,CASSPGGAGGYGYTF,TGTGCCAGCAGCCCGGGGGGGGCAGGGGGCTATGGCTACACCTTC
TRBV4-1,NA,TRBJ1-5,NA,CASSQDAPAAQHF,TGCGCCAGCAGCCAAGATGCCCCGGCGGCCCAGCATTTT